The rows below give T cell receptor beta chains drawn from one sample of a study of blood T cell repertoires in COVID-19. TCRdb's copy holds only in-frame clones and misses some; the assay was immunoSEQ multiplex PCR. This sample has roughly 440,000 clones, with about nine tenths found just once. Sequencing input: peripheral blood. Source of these receptors: a woman aged 50 to 60 with COVID-19, enrolled during active disease. Each CDR3 is given with its conserved first and last residue. Each record gives: J gene, clone size, V gene, D gene, CDR3 length, CDR3 protein, CDR3 DNA. The D gene is left open where the match is weak. Expanded clones get a size class; other rows say once, few or many, or leave the size out.

J gene: TRBJ1-4
clone size: -
V gene: TRBV25-1
D gene: -
CDR3 length: 14
CDR3 protein: CASTGFGGDEKLFF
CDR3 DNA: TGTGCCAGTACAGGGTTCGGGGGGGATGAAAAACTGTTTTTT

J gene: TRBJ1-6
clone size: -
V gene: TRBV27
D gene: TRBD1
CDR3 length: 13
CDR3 protein: CASSLDRGSPLHF
CDR3 DNA: TGTGCCAGCAGTTTGGACAGGGGTTCACCCCTCCACTTT

J gene: TRBJ2-1
clone size: -
V gene: TRBV4-2
D gene: -
CDR3 length: 15
CDR3 protein: CASSHDEGQNNEQFF
CDR3 DNA: TGTGCCAGCAGCCACGACGAAGGACAGAACAATGAGCAGTTCTTC

J gene: TRBJ1-2
clone size: -
V gene: TRBV6-5
D gene: TRBD1
CDR3 length: 13
CDR3 protein: CASINDRAYGYTF
CDR3 DNA: TGTGCCAGCATTAATGACAGGGCCTATGGCTACACCTTC

J gene: TRBJ2-7
clone size: -
V gene: TRBV19
D gene: TRBD1
CDR3 length: 13
CDR3 protein: CASSGRDRGEQYF
CDR3 DNA: TGTGCCAGTAGTGGTCGGGACAGGGGAGAGCAGTACTTC

J gene: TRBJ2-3
clone size: -
V gene: TRBV24-1
D gene: TRBD2
CDR3 length: 13
CDR3 protein: CASALADTDTQYF
CDR3 DNA: TGTGCCAGCGCCCTAGCGGACACAGATACGCAGTATTTT

J gene: TRBJ1-3
clone size: -
V gene: TRBV21-1
D gene: -
CDR3 length: 15
CDR3 protein: CASSKGEGGGNTIYF
CDR3 DNA: TGTGCCAGCAGCAAGGGAGAAGGGGGTGGAAACACCATATATTTT

J gene: TRBJ2-1
clone size: -
V gene: TRBV6-5
D gene: -
CDR3 length: 15
CDR3 protein: CASSYGTLSTDEQFF
CDR3 DNA: TGTGCCAGCAGTTACGGGACATTATCTACGGATGAGCAGTTCTTC

J gene: TRBJ1-6
clone size: -
V gene: TRBV6-5
D gene: -
CDR3 length: 14
CDR3 protein: CASSYPAYNSPLHF
CDR3 DNA: TGTGCCAGCAGTTACCCCGCCTATAATTCACCCCTCCACTTT

J gene: TRBJ1-1
clone size: -
V gene: TRBV30
D gene: -
CDR3 length: 12
CDR3 protein: CASGQLNTEAFF
CDR3 DNA: TGTGCCAGTGGACAGCTGAACACTGAAGCTTTCTTT

J gene: TRBJ2-3
clone size: -
V gene: TRBV5-6
D gene: TRBD2
CDR3 length: 16
CDR3 protein: CASSLRGLVGTDTQYF
CDR3 DNA: TGTGCCAGCAGCTTGAGGGGACTAGTGGGGACAGATACGCAGTATTTT

J gene: TRBJ2-1
clone size: -
V gene: TRBV19
D gene: TRBD2
CDR3 length: 18
CDR3 protein: CASSIAHGLAGGRREQFF
CDR3 DNA: TGTGCCAGTAGTATCGCCCATGGACTAGCGGGGGGAAGACGGGAGCAGTTCTTC

J gene: TRBJ1-1
clone size: -
V gene: TRBV5-5
D gene: -
CDR3 length: 13
CDR3 protein: CASSPWGGPEAFF
CDR3 DNA: TGTGCCAGCAGCCCCTGGGGAGGACCTGAAGCTTTCTTT

J gene: TRBJ2-2
clone size: -
V gene: TRBV12-5
D gene: TRBD1
CDR3 length: 15
CDR3 protein: CASGRDSGNTGELFF
CDR3 DNA: TGTGCTAGTGGTCGGGACAGCGGGAACACCGGGGAGCTGTTTTTT

J gene: TRBJ1-1
clone size: -
V gene: TRBV14
D gene: -
CDR3 length: 12
CDR3 protein: CASSQRGGEAFF
CDR3 DNA: TGTGCCAGCAGCCAAAGGGGGGGTGAAGCTTTCTTT

J gene: TRBJ1-4
clone size: -
V gene: TRBV28
D gene: -
CDR3 length: 14
CDR3 protein: CASTPFGGDEKLFF
CDR3 DNA: TGTGCCAGCACCCCGTTCGGGGGAGATGAAAAACTGTTTTTT

J gene: TRBJ1-2
clone size: -
V gene: TRBV29-1
D gene: TRBD1
CDR3 length: 13
CDR3 protein: CSAVQGAAYGYTF
CDR3 DNA: TGCAGCGCGGTACAGGGGGCGGCCTATGGCTACACCTTC

J gene: TRBJ1-2
clone size: -
V gene: TRBV5-6
D gene: -
CDR3 length: 14
CDR3 protein: CASSWDGRDYGYTF
CDR3 DNA: TGTGCCAGCAGCTGGGACGGGAGGGACTATGGCTACACCTTC

J gene: TRBJ2-3
clone size: -
V gene: TRBV2
D gene: TRBD1
CDR3 length: 15
CDR3 protein: CASRTGTDFTDTQYF
CDR3 DNA: TGTGCCAGCAGGACCGGGACAGACTTTACAGATACGCAGTATTTT

J gene: TRBJ1-1
clone size: -
V gene: TRBV11-3
D gene: -
CDR3 length: 13
CDR3 protein: CASSRSANTEAFF
CDR3 DNA: TGTGCCAGCAGCCGAAGCGCGAACACTGAAGCTTTCTTT

J gene: TRBJ2-1
clone size: -
V gene: TRBV24-1
D gene: TRBD2
CDR3 length: 16
CDR3 protein: CATSGFTSGGYNEQFF
CDR3 DNA: TGTGCCACCAGTGGTTTTACTAGCGGGGGTTACAATGAGCAGTTCTTC

J gene: TRBJ1-1
clone size: -
V gene: TRBV19
D gene: -
CDR3 length: 13
CDR3 protein: CASSTGMNTEAFF
CDR3 DNA: TGTGCCAGTAGTACAGGGATGAACACTGAAGCTTTCTTT

J gene: TRBJ2-2
clone size: -
V gene: TRBV7-9
D gene: -
CDR3 length: 15
CDR3 protein: CASSHRVWNTGELFF
CDR3 DNA: TGTGCCAGCAGCCACAGGGTTTGGAACACCGGGGAGCTGTTTTTT

J gene: TRBJ1-4
clone size: -
V gene: TRBV6-5
D gene: -
CDR3 length: 11
CDR3 protein: CASSITGKLFF
CDR3 DNA: TGTGCCAGCAGTATAACAGGAAAACTGTTTTTT

J gene: TRBJ1-1
clone size: -
V gene: TRBV3-1/TRBV3-2
D gene: TRBD1
CDR3 length: 14
CDR3 protein: CASTDRGRSTEAFF
CDR3 DNA: TGTGCCAGCACGGACAGGGGGCGCAGCACTGAAGCTTTCTTT

J gene: TRBJ1-6
clone size: few
V gene: TRBV4-1
D gene: TRBD1
CDR3 length: 16
CDR3 protein: CASSWRQGSHNSPLHF
CDR3 DNA: TGCGCCAGCAGCTGGCGACAGGGGAGCCATAATTCACCCCTCCACTTT